This T cell receptor (beta chain) was captured by sequencing in a study of graft-versus-host responses after intestinal transplantation. The overall study: For around 3 years after anti-thymocyte globulin induction, all recipients took tacrolimus and steroids. Study results and limitations: Recipient marrow held GvH clones, some first seen in ileum or blood.

A word on this clone: No antigen is known for it.

Some clones are missing from TCRdb's copy, which holds only in-frame ones; the method was immunoSEQ multiplex PCR. The repertoire includes some 18,000 clones, 80% to 95% of them detected once, and 1.5% to 2.5% sits in the top ten. Germline V gene data show CDR1 as SEHNR and CDR2 as FQNEAQ (reference sequence). The CDR3 has 16 amino acids. J gave up 0 bases and V 4 bases, and 3 bases lay outside the gene matches. Sequencing was performed on PBMCs, taken about 350 days after transplant. The chain joins TRBV7-9 to TRBJ2-3; 11 bases align to TRBD2. The source is a human patient who received an intestinal transplant, so some T cells may come from the graft donor. The CDR3 region is CASSSGLAASTDTQYF. The CDR3 DNA reads as TGTGCCAGCAGCTCGGGACTAGCGGCGAGCACAGATACGCAGTATTTT. Variable domain in full (rest from reference TRBV7-9 and TRBJ2-3): DTGVSQNPRHKITKRGQNVTFRCDPISEHNRLYWYRQTLGQGPEFLTYFQNEAQLEKSRLLSDRFSAERPKGSFSTLEIQRTEQGDSAMYLCASSSGLAASTDTQYFGPGTRLTVL.